The entry below gives a single T cell receptor beta chain sequence along with its context. Its antigen remains unidentified. This entry is derived from a study of cytomegalovirus exposure and HLA in healthy donors. Primers for the PCR totalled 60 Vbeta and 13 Jbeta. Generated by immunoSEQ multiplex PCR, the TCRdb table keeps only in-frame clones and is missing some. The table records fewer than 150,000 clones, about 78% of them present only once. Germline CDR1 reads SGDLS; CDR2 reads YYNGEE. Trimming cost V 4 bases and J 5 bases; bases outside gene matches: 7. This CDR3 has 15 amino acids. Notes on the study in general: In an earlier analysis, most TCR beta V segments were productive about 87% or about 30% of the time. Within the data, a cluster of highly shared sequence variants was likely a sequencing artifact.

Sequences were obtained from PBMCs. This sequence was found in a man aged 35-49 years in good health and CMV-seropositive. The rearrangement uses TRBV9 and TRBJ2-5; 11 nucleotides line up with TRBD1. The CDR3 protein is CASSKGGDRGETQYF. The CDR3 bases are TGTGCCAGCAGCAAAGGGGGGGACAGGGGGGAGACCCAGTACTTC.